The 24 T cell receptor beta chains below come from one sample, sequenced in a study of T cells in localized non-small cell lung cancer. Sequencing used immunoSEQ multiplex PCR; TCRdb keeps in-frame clones, though not all of them. The repertoire holds around 91,000 clones, with over 80% as singletons. The source was peripheral blood, collected before any cancer treatment. These receptors were collected from a man aged 40-75 years with stage I squamous cell lung carcinoma.

This clone has only one observation. The rearrangement uses TRBV4-2 and TRBJ1-5, with D perhaps matching TRBD1 (6 bases). The CDR3 spans 19 residues. Trimming shortened V by 2 bases and J by 0 bases, and 20 bases separated the two germline ends. Per germline, CDR1 LGHNA and CDR2 YNFKEQ. CDR3 bases: TGTGCCAGCAGCCAACATCATACAGGGCCGTCTTATAGCAATCAGCCCCAGCATTTT. Its translation: CASSQHHTGPSYSNQPQHF.

This chain joins TRBV4-2 and TRBJ2-1; possibly TRBD2 for D (5 bases). V was cut by 1 base and J by 9 bases, with 13 bases left in between. This CDR3 is built from 14 residues. Germline assignment: CDR1 LGHNA and CDR2 YNFKEQ. This CDR3 reads CASSQAAFGSEQFF. For the CDR3, the DNA is TGTGCCAGCAGCCAAGCGGCCTTTGGGAGTGAGCAGTTCTTC.

The V gene is TRBV11-2, the J gene TRBJ2-3, with D possibly being TRBD2 (6 bases). V was trimmed by 5 bases and J by 0 bases, leaving 12 bases between them. The CDR3 loop spans 15 amino acids. Per the germline V gene, CDR1 is SGHAT and CDR2 is FQNNGV. The CDR3 sequence: CASSTRLESTDTQYF. CDR3 bases: TGTGCCAGCAGCACGCGACTAGAGAGCACAGATACGCAGTATTTT.

The chain links TRBV18 to TRBJ2-1, with 10 positions matching TRBD2. The CDR3 runs to 15 residues. With V trimmed by 3 bases and J by 5 bases, 4 bases remained unmatched. Germline CDR1 KGHSH, CDR2 LQKENI. The CDR3 reads CASSPSGGVNNEQFF. CDR3 coding DNA: TGTGCCAGCTCACCCAGCGGGGGGGTGAACAATGAGCAGTTCTTC.

The chain links TRBV27 to TRBJ1-4, with a possible D match to TRBD1 (5 bases). The germline V gene encodes CDR1 MNHEY and CDR2 SMNVEV (reference sequence). The V end was cut by 2 bases, the J end by 7 bases, with 14 bases between. The length of the CDR3 is 15 residues. The CDR3: CASSLAGALSEKLFF. CDR3 nucleotides: TGTGCCAGCAGTTTAGCCGGGGCCTTGAGTGAAAAACTGTTTTTT.

Note on this clone: A far larger clone is off by one base, so a read error is likely. The chain has TRBV5-1 and TRBJ1-1; TRBD1 matches 10 bases. CDR3 size: 14 residues. Germline V gene lookup returns CDR1 SGHRS and CDR2 YFSETQ. With 0 bases clipped from V and 5 bases from J, the junction kept 1 base outside the gene matches. The chain's CDR3 is CASSLEGQGTEAFF. CDR3 in DNA: TGCGCCAGCAGCTTGGAGGGACAGGGGACTGAAGCTTTCTTT.

V is TRBV18 and J is TRBJ1-3, with D possibly matching TRBD1 (6 bases). The V and J ends lost 6 bases and 0 bases respectively, with 15 bases between them. The CDR3 is 16 amino acids. Germline V CDR1 and CDR2: KGHSH, LQKENI. As DNA, the CDR3 is TGTGCCAGCTCCCCGGGGGCAGCCAGCTCTGGAAACACCATATATTTT. It translates to CASSPGAASSGNTIYF.

The chain has TRBV19 and TRBJ1-1, with D unclear. Trimming shortened V by 10 bases and J by 1 base, and 13 bases separated the two germline ends. The CDR3 spans 13 residues. Germline V lookup: CDR1 LNHDA, CDR2 SQIVND (reference sequence). The chain's CDR3 is CATSQQQNTEAFF. DNA of the CDR3: TGTGCCACCTCACAACAGCAGAACACTGAAGCTTTCTTT. Combining the CDR3 with reference TRBV19 and TRBJ1-1 gives the whole variable domain DGGITQSPKYLFRKEGQNVTLSCEQNLNHDAMYWYRQDPGQGLRLIYYSQIVNDFQKGDIAEGYSVSREKKESFPLTVTSAQKNPTAFYLCATSQQQNTEAFFGQGTRLTVV.

V is TRBV5-6 and J is TRBJ1-4; TRBD1 matches 7 bases. The CDR3 length is 15 residues. The J segment lost 5 bases and the V segment lost 2 bases, leaving 6 bases of the junction unmatched. Germline V gene sequence: CDR1 SGHDT, CDR2 YYEEEE. The CDR3 sequence: CASSLTGVTNEKLFF. Written as DNA, the CDR3 is TGTGCCAGCAGCTTAACAGGGGTAACAAATGAAAAACTGTTTTTT.

The chain carries TRBV27 and TRBJ2-7; D not certain. The germline gives CDR1 MNHEY, CDR2 SMNVEV (reference sequence). Trimming cost V 6 bases and J 2 bases, with 11 bases left between them. This CDR3 comprises 13 residues. In DNA, the CDR3 is TGTGCCAGCAGAGAAAAACGGACCTACGAGCAGTACTTC. This sequence encodes CASREKRTYEQYF.

The J gene is TRBJ2-1, the V gene TRBV10-2; no clear D gene. CDR3 length: 12 residues. Germline V gene sequence: CDR1 WSHSY, CDR2 SAAADI. Trimming cost V 2 bases and J 7 bases, with 6 bases left between them. The CDR3 loop is CASSEMGNEQFF. The CDR3 nucleotides are TGCGCCAGCAGTGAGATGGGGAATGAGCAGTTCTTC.

The rearrangement uses TRBV7-8 and TRBJ2-4; the D gene is possibly TRBD1 (6 bases). Germline assignment: CDR1 SGHVS and CDR2 FQNEAQ. The CDR3 runs 18 residues. V lost 2 bases to trimming and J lost 3 bases, with 20 bases between them. The CDR3 DNA reads TGTGCCAGCAGCTTACCAGGGGTTGACCTCTCGGGCAAAAACATTCAGTACTTC. It is translated as CASSLPGVDLSGKNIQYF.

The V gene is TRBV28, the J gene TRBJ1-6; D possibly corresponds to TRBD1 (5 bases). This CDR3 is 14 amino acids long. Germline loops: CDR1 MDHEN, CDR2 SYDVKM. V was clipped by 3 bases and J by 7 bases, with 10 bases between them. The CDR3 region is CASSLGTANSPLHF. The CDR3 region has the DNA TGTGCCAGCAGTTTGGGGACGGCAAATTCACCCCTCCACTTT.

The chain joins TRBV4-2 to TRBJ2-2; no clear D gene. Trimming shortened V by 1 base and J by 8 bases, and 5 bases separated the two germline ends. The CDR3 spans 12 residues. Per germline, CDR1 LGHNA and CDR2 YNFKEQ. The DNA of the CDR3 is TGTGCCAGCAGCCAAGTAGCAGGGGAGCTGTTTTTT. Its protein product is CASSQVAGELFF.

This chain joins TRBV4-1 and TRBJ2-7; TRBD1 might be the D (6 bases). The CDR3 spans 14 residues. Between the trimmed V and J ends, which lost 1 base and 4 bases, there was a span of 11 bases. The germline V gene encodes CDR1 MGHRA and CDR2 YSYEKL. The CDR3 sequence is CASSQVDRPYEQYF. DNA for the CDR3: TGCGCCAGCAGCCAAGTAGACAGGCCATACGAGCAGTACTTC.

This chain joins TRBV12-5 and TRBJ2-3, with D possibly matching TRBD2 (6 bases). V gave up 2 bases and J gave up 14 bases, with 11 bases separating them. Per the germline V gene, CDR1 is LGHNT and CDR2 is FRNRAP. The CDR3 is made up of 11 amino acids. This CDR3 reads CASGLTGSLYF. The DNA for the CDR3 is TGTGCTAGTGGTTTGACCGGGAGCCTGTATTTT.

V is TRBV5-1 and J is TRBJ2-7; D unresolved. Germline-derived CDR1 and CDR2 are SGHRS and YFSETQ. The ends were cut back, 2 bases at V and 4 bases at J, with 13 bases in the middle. The CDR3 is made up of 14 amino acids. The CDR3, as DNA: TGCGCCAGCAGCTTCGTGGGTAGCCAATACGAGCAGTACTTC. Residues: CASSFVGSQYEQYF.

J is TRBJ2-1 and V is TRBV5-1; TRBD1 matches 8 bases. The CDR3 is made up of 15 amino acids. Germline loops: CDR1 SGHRS, CDR2 YFSETQ. J was trimmed by 0 bases and V by 3 bases; bases with no gene match: 2. The CDR3 DNA reads TGCGCCAGCAGCTGGGGACAGGACTCCTACAATGAGCAGTTCTTC. Its translation: CASSWGQDSYNEQFF.

The chain recombines TRBV10-3 with TRBJ1-2; 9 bases map to TRBD1. The CDR3 is made up of 13 amino acids. Germline-derived CDR1 and CDR2 are ENHRY and SYGVKD. V was pared by 11 bases and J by 1 base, with 5 bases of the junction left unmatched. The CDR3 loop reads CALRTGDNYGYTF. In DNA, the CDR3 is TGTGCCCTCCGGACAGGGGATAACTATGGCTACACCTTC.

This rearrangement joins TRBV25-1 to TRBJ1-1; D is perhaps TRBD1 (5 bases). The ends were cut back, 9 bases at V and 4 bases at J, with 12 bases in the middle. Germline CDR1 is MGHDK and CDR2 is SYGVNS. CDR3 length equals 12 residues. The CDR3 sequence: CASSPGSTEAFF. The CDR3 DNA is TGTGCCAGTTCGCCAGGGTCCACTGAAGCTTTCTTT. Looking up the rest from reference TRBV25-1 and TRBJ1-1 gives the full variable domain: EADIYQTPRYLVIGTGKKITLECSQTMGHDKMYWYQQDPGMELHLIHYSYGVNSTEKGDLSSESTVSRIRTEHFPLTLESARPSHTSQYLCASSPGSTEAFFGQGTRLTVV.

The rearrangement links TRBV9 to TRBJ1-2, with TRBD1 matching 7 bases. This CDR3 comprises 14 residues. V shed 4 bases and J 3 bases; nucleotides not matched to a gene: 6. Per germline, CDR1 SGDLS and CDR2 YYNGEE. CDR3 nucleotides: TGTGCCAGCAGCAGTGGACAGGCAGACTATGGCTACACCTTC. Translating gives CASSSGQADYGYTF.

The rearrangement links TRBV2 to TRBJ2-3; 11 nucleotides align to TRBD2. The CDR3 is made up of 15 amino acids. The germline V gene has CDR1 SNHLY and CDR2 FYNNEI. V was pared by 4 bases and J by 5 bases, with 5 bases of the junction left unmatched. In nucleotides, the CDR3 is TGTGCCAGCAGTGTTAGCGGGGGGGCAGGAGATACGCAGTATTTT. Its protein product is CASSVSGGAGDTQYF. The variable domain in full, with the rest retrieved from reference TRBV2 and TRBJ2-3, is EPEVTQTPSHQVTQMGQEVILRCVPISNHLYFYWYRQILGQKVEFLVSFYNNEISEKSEIFDDQFSVERPDGSNFTLKIRSTKLEDSAMYFCASSVSGGAGDTQYFGPGTRLTVL.

The genes are TRBV5-6 and TRBJ1-1, with 12 bases matching TRBD1. The germline V gene encodes CDR1 SGHDT and CDR2 YYEEEE. The CDR3 is 18 amino acids. V lost 0 bases to trimming and J lost 5 bases; unmatched junction nucleotides: 11. The CDR3 DNA reads as TGTGCCAGCAGCTTGGAGCCCCACGGGACAGGGGGCACAACTGAAGCTTTCTTT. Translation: CASSLEPHGTGGTTEAFF. Based on the CDR3 plus reference TRBV5-6 and TRBJ1-1, the full variable domain is DAGVTQSPTHLIKTRGQQVTLRCSPKSGHDTVSWYQQALGQGPQFIFQYYEEEERQRGNFPDRFSGHQFPNYSSELNVNALLLGDSALYLCASSLEPHGTGGTTEAFFGQGTRLTVV.

The chain joins TRBV6-5 to TRBJ1-2; no firm D call. The V end was cut by 7 bases, the J end by 4 bases, with 13 bases between. This CDR3 has 13 residues. Germline CDR1 is MNHEY and CDR2 is SVGAGI. The CDR3 sequence is CASNPGSGYGYTF. The DNA of the CDR3 is TGTGCCAGCAATCCGGGGTCAGGCTATGGCTACACCTTC.